This entry features one T cell receptor (beta chain) sequence. No cognate antigen has been identified for it. There are no base qualities to consult, and no much larger clone falls within one base. These data are taken from a study of T cell repertoires in aging, cancer and after chemotherapy (dated by TCRdb to between 2018 and 2021). For the wider study: Donors were distributed across six age groups ranging from 30 or younger to 70 or older, with at least three individuals included per group. The cohort comprised about 210 cancer patients, 90 to 94 with hematological and some 120 with solid cancers, plus 95 healthy donors as a reference group. The study profiled peripheral blood TCR beta repertoires from healthy donors and cancer patients to examine immunoaging and T cell reconstitution after chemotherapy. Healthy donor control TCR repertoires were recorded over several months to years and showed clear clonal overlap across re-sampling. The full dataset contained several million TCR reads.

Rearranged TRB sequences spanning V, D and J segments were amplified in a multiplex touch-down PCR with a mixed TRB-A/B primer pool. Illumina adapters and sample indices were attached to the amplicons in two consecutive PCR reactions using Phusion HS II polymerase. The amplicons were purified from gel with the NucleoSpin Gel and PCR Clean-up kit and then assessed with Qubit and an Agilent 2100 Bioanalyzer. Sequencing of libraries was carried out on an Illumina MiSeq in 600-cycle, single-indexed, paired-end runs. On the study's bioinformatics: Processing of the TRB sequences was carried out with MiXCR versions 2.12 and 3.0.5. Each unique CDR3 nucleotide sequence was treated as one clone, and only productive sequences with two or more reads were kept. Shannon diversity, evenness, clonality (one minus evenness), and alpha-parameterized diversity profiles from alpha 0 to 5 were included as repertoire metrics. Generation probabilities of clones in paired pre- and post-chemotherapy samples were computed with the IGoR algorithm. TCRdb reanalyzed the raw reads on its own, using fastp at Q25 for trimming and MiXCR for clone calling, and kept in-frame beta chains. Rows matching on CDR3 protein sequence are summarized as one entry with the most common DNA and genes. TCRdb's processing, not the study's, gives the V and J calls here. The sample table holds over 10,000 distinct CDR3 sequences, of which roughly 25% were seen once. The ten top clones hold around half of the sample.

Summary of the overall study and its limitations: In both cancer cohorts, median generation probability rose over the chemotherapy interval, which suggests that the repertoire was reconstituted through rebound thymic output. The authors noted that the repertoire data do not allow conclusions about immunological memory after chemotherapy. In healthy donors, the decline in TCR diversity with age was mainly explained by loss of richness, whereas in cancer patients loss of evenness was also found to contribute. Compared with age-matched healthy donors, untreated patients with either hematological or solid cancers had significantly lower TCR diversity in the blood along with higher clonality.

A distance of 12 bases separates the germline ends of V and J, which lose 7 bases and 5 bases respectively. According to the germline V gene (reference sequence), CDR1 reads DFQATT and CDR2 reads SNEGSKA. Including cysteine and phenylalanine, the CDR3 has 12 amino acids. Only CDR3 DNA remains: 36 bases, in frame from the first base. Instead of sorted cells or RNA, genomic DNA extracted from peripheral blood served as the source for amplifying TCR beta rearrangements. Sequencing was done on a sample of blood. The receptor was derived from a human donor in good health. This chain is built from TRBV20-1 and TRBJ2-1; 6 matching bases give a weak D call of TRBD1. At the DNA level, the sequence is TGCAGTGGGAGGACAGCTCACAATGAGCAGTTCTTC. Its protein is CSGRTAHNEQFF.